The 13 T cell receptor beta chains below were found in one sample sequenced in a study of CD4+ T cells in melanoma. Data came from immunoSEQ multiplex PCR; TCRdb stores just in-frame clones and leaves some out. The sample yields more than 9,000 clones, 65% to 70% seen once. Sequencing was done on a sample of cells from a culture (not recorded whether cultured in vitro). These receptors were taken from a human donor with melanoma.

The gene calls are TRBV6-4 and TRBJ2-1; TRBD2 matches at 9 bases. Looked up from germline, CDR1 is MRHNA and CDR2 is SNTAGT. This CDR3 spans 16 amino acids. After removal of 9 bases from V and 2 bases from J, the junction contained 11 bases not matched to a gene. In DNA form, the CDR3 reads TGTGCCAGTGCCGGACTAAGCGGGGGGCCCTACAATGAGCAGTTCTTC. Translation gives CASAGLSGGPYNEQFF.

This clone showed up just a few times. The chain carries TRBV7-2 and TRBJ1-5; maybe TRBD1 (6 bases). The CDR3 spans 14 residues. Germline lookup yields CDR1 SGHTA and CDR2 FQGNSA. V lost 5 bases, J lost 6 bases, and 14 bases lay in between. CDR3 nucleotide sequence: TGTGCCAGCAGCAAGGACAGACGGGGTCAGCCCCAGCATTTT. It encodes CASSKDRRGQPQHF.

The DNA for the CDR3 is TGTGCCAGCAGGGAAAAAGGGGGCCGTGGCTATGGCTACACCTTC. Encoded protein: CASREKGGRGYGYTF. This chain uses TRBV2 with TRBJ1-2; 7 nucleotides agree with TRBD1. The CDR3 has 15 amino acids. CDR1 and CDR2 from the germline V gene are SNHLY and FYNNEI. The junction had 11 bases not matched to a gene; V was cut back by 6 bases and J by 4 bases.

V and J are TRBV5-4 and TRBJ2-5; D might be TRBD2 (5 bases). Germline V CDR1 and CDR2: SGHNT, YYREEE (reference sequence). V was shortened by 3 bases and J by 5 bases, with 20 bases between the two germline ends. The CDR3 is 16 amino acids. CDR3 sequence (DNA): TGTGCCAGCAGCTCTGAACCGGACTTCCTTGGGGAGACCCAGTACTTC. Translation: CASSSEPDFLGETQYF.

This clone was counted only a few times. The V and J genes are TRBV5-1 and TRBJ2-7; D gene ambiguous. The CDR3 is 13 amino acids. CDR1 is SGHRS and CDR2 is YFSETQ in the germline V gene. With 0 bases removed from V and 3 bases from J, the gap between germline ends came to 7 bases. The CDR3, as DNA: TGCGCCAGCAGCTTGGGTCAGATCTACGAGCAGTACTTC. Its protein is CASSLGQIYEQYF. The full variable domain, with the rest looked up from reference TRBV5-1 and TRBJ2-7, is KAGVTQTPRYLIKTRGQQVTLSCSPISGHRSVSWYQQTPGQGLQFLFEYFSETQRNKGNFPGRFSGRQFSNSRSEMNVSTLELGDSALYLCASSLGQIYEQYFGPGTRLTVT.

This rearrangement joins TRBV2 to TRBJ1-1; a weak D match, TRBD1 (5 bases). CDR1 and CDR2 from the germline V gene are SNHLY and FYNNEI. CDR3 length equals 13 residues. The ends were cut back, 6 bases at V and 3 bases at J, with 11 bases in the middle. The CDR3 here is CASRGEVDTEAFF. CDR3 sequence (DNA): TGTGCCAGCAGAGGGGAGGTGGACACTGAAGCTTTCTTT.

This chain connects TRBV27 to TRBJ2-3; perhaps TRBD1 as D (6 bases). The CDR3 is 16 amino acids. Germline V gene lookup returns CDR1 MNHEY and CDR2 SMNVEV (reference sequence). Trimming left V 0 bases short and J 0 bases short, with 10 bases between. CDR3 sequence reads: CASSLSGQPSTDTQYF. The CDR3 DNA follows: TGTGCCAGCAGTTTATCTGGACAGCCAAGCACAGATACGCAGTATTTT.

This chain links TRBV2 with TRBJ1-1; perhaps TRBD1 as D (5 bases). The V gene lost 6 bases and the J gene lost 0 bases, with 8 bases spanning the gap. The CDR3 is 13 amino acids. Germline V lookup: CDR1 SNHLY, CDR2 FYNNEI. The CDR3 sequence: CASRRTMNTEAFF. The CDR3 DNA follows: TGTGCCAGCAGGAGGACAATGAACACTGAAGCTTTCTTT.

V and J are TRBV6-5 and TRBJ1-5, with D uncertain. This CDR3 contains 14 residues. V was shortened by 5 bases and J by 5 bases, with 13 bases between the two germline ends. Per the germline V gene, CDR1 is MNHEY and CDR2 is SVGAGI. CDR3 nucleotide sequence: TGTGCCAGCAGTCGCCGCAGAACATATCAGCCCCAGCATTTT. Translating gives CASSRRRTYQPQHF.

The gene calls are TRBV5-1 and TRBJ1-2, with 10 bases aligning to TRBD1. The CDR3 totals 14 residues. The germline gives CDR1 SGHRS, CDR2 YFSETQ. J lost 8 bases, V lost 3 bases, and 7 bases had no gene match. The chain's CDR3 is CASSSAGTGVGYTF. For the CDR3, the DNA is TGCGCCAGCAGCTCCGCCGGGACAGGGGTCGGCTACACCTTC.

The chain carries TRBV10-1 and TRBJ2-3; 11 nucleotides match TRBD2. Germline CDR1 is WNHNN and CDR2 is SYGVQD (reference sequence). J was trimmed by 5 bases and V by 4 bases; bases with no gene match: 11. The CDR3 runs 17 residues. The CDR3 spells CASSGPSGGSGGDTQYF. For the CDR3, the DNA is TGCGCCAGCAGTGGTCCTAGCGGGGGGTCCGGGGGAGATACGCAGTATTTT.

The V and J genes are TRBV5-1 and TRBJ1-5; 7 nucleotides align to TRBD1. The CDR3 sequence is 13 residues long. V lost 4 bases to trimming and J lost 6 bases; unmatched junction nucleotides: 4. The V gene's germline CDR1 is SGHRS and CDR2 YFSETQ. CDR3: CASSIQGGQPQHF. As DNA, the CDR3 is TGCGCCAGCAGCATCCAGGGGGGTCAGCCCCAGCATTTT.

The V and J genes are TRBV29-1 and TRBJ1-5; the D is unclear. The germline CDR1 and CDR2 sequences are SQVTM and ANQGSEA. The V gene lost 4 bases and the J gene lost 4 bases, with 11 bases spanning the gap. This CDR3 is 13 amino acids long. This CDR3 is CSVVGQANQPQHF. CDR3 coding DNA: TGCAGCGTTGTAGGTCAGGCAAATCAGCCCCAGCATTTT.